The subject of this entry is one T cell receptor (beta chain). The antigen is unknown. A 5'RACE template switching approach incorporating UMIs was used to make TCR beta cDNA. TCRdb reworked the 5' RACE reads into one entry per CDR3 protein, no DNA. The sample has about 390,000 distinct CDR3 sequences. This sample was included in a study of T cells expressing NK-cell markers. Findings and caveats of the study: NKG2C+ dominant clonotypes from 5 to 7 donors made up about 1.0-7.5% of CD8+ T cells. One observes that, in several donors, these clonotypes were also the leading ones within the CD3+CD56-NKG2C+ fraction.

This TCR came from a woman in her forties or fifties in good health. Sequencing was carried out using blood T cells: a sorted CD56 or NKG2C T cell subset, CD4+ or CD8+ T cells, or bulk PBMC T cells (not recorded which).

This CDR3 is CASSSRDRDRQYF. The rearrangement uses TRBV5-1 and TRBJ2-7; TCRdb gives TRBD1 as the D gene, but with no DNA this cannot be confirmed. The germline V gene has CDR1 SGHRS and CDR2 YFSETQ. There are 13 residues in the CDR3.